The 2 T cell receptor beta chains below were found in one sample sequenced in a study of T cell responses to AZD1222 COVID-19 vaccine. The data were produced by immunoSEQ multiplex PCR, yet TCRdb's version contains in-frame clones alone and is incomplete. The data contain more than 150,000 clones, about nine tenths of them seen just once; the ten biggest clones take up about 1.6%. The sample consisted of peripheral blood, taken on day 0 of AZD1222 vaccination. The receptors shown here come from an adult in good health.

V and J are TRBV7-2 and TRBJ2-3; 7 nucleotides agree with TRBD2. Germline lookup yields CDR1 SGHTA and CDR2 FQGNSA. V gave up 5 bases and J gave up 1 base; unmatched junction bases: 6. CDR3 size: 15 residues. The CDR3 DNA sequence: TGTGCCAGCAGCCTGGGGGGGATAGGCACAGATACGCAGTATTTT. It specifies CASSLGGIGTDTQYF. The whole variable domain, filled in from reference TRBV7-2 and TRBJ2-3, reads GAGVSQSPSNKVTEKGKDVELRCDPISGHTALYWYRQSLGQGLEFLIYFQGNSAPDKSGLPSDRFSAERTGGSVSTLTIQRTQQEDSAVYLCASSLGGIGTDTQYFGPGTRLTVL.

The genes are TRBV30 and TRBJ1-6, with TRBD1 matching 7 bases. Germline CDR1 is GTSNPN and CDR2 is SVGIG (reference sequence). The ends lost 3 bases at V and 8 bases at J; junction bases unmatched: 4. The CDR3 has 13 residues. The CDR3 DNA is TGTGCCTGGAGAGTACAGGGGTATTCACCCCTCCACTTT. As protein: CAWRVQGYSPLHF.